In its sample, the clone carrying this T cell receptor (beta chain) was seen a few times. The antigen is not known. This sample was taken from a study of type 1 and type 2 diabetes patients. PCR was run on genomic DNA. A primer set of 30 forward and 13 reverse primers amplified the CDR3. Each CDR3 protein is one row after TCRdb ran MiXCR on the multiplex PCR reads. Among around 300,000 distinct CDR3 sequences listed, roughly 50% were seen once. This CDR3 region has 18 residues. The V and J ends lost 4 bases and 6 bases respectively, with 25 bases between them. Germline CDR1 and CDR2: LNHDA and SQIVND (reference sequence). General study points: Some expanded clones seen only in T1D might occur in additional T2D or control samples. Age and gender were not matched between study groups.

Peripheral blood, 9.5 to 10 milliliters per participant, was collected. The sequencing sample was made of peripheral blood mononuclear cells (PBMCs). This rearrangement joins TRBV19 to TRBJ1-5, with D possibly matching TRBD1 (6 bases). This sequence was found in a man aged 18 to 29 with type 2 diabetes. The CDR3 region is CASSNLGGRSPLGQPQHF. CDR3 bases: TGTGCCAGTAGTAATCTCGGGGGGCGGTCCCCTTTAGGTCAGCCCCAGCATTTT. Variable domain in full (rest from reference TRBV19 and TRBJ1-5): DGGITQSPKYLFRKEGQNVTLSCEQNLNHDAMYWYRQDPGQGLRLIYYSQIVNDFQKGDIAEGYSVSREKKESFPLTVTSAQKNPTAFYLCASSNLGGRSPLGQPQHFGDGTRLSIL.